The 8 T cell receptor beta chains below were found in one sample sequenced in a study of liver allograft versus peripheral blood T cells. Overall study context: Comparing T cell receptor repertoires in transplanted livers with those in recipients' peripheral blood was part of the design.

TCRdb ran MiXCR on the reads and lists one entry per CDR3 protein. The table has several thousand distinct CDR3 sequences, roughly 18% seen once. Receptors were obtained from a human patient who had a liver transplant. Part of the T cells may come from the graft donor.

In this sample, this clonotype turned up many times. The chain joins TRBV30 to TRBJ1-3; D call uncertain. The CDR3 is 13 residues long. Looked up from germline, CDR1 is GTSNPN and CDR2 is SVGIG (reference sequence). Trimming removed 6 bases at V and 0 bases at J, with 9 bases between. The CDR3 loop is CACGPSSGNTIYF. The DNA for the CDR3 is TGTGCCTGCGGACCCAGCTCTGGAAACACCATATATTTT.

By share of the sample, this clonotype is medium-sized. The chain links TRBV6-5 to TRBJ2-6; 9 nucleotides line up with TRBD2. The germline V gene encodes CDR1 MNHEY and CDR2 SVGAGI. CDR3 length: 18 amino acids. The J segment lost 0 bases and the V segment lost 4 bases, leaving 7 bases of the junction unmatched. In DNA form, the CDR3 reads TGTGCCAGCAGTTTGCTAGCGGGATGGCCCTCTGGGGCCAACGTCCTGACTTTC. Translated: CASSLLAGWPSGANVLTF.

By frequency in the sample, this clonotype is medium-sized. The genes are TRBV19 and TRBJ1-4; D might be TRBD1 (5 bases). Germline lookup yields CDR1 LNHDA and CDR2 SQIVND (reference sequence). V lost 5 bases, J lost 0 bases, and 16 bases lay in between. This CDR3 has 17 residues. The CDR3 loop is CASSSTRDAATNEKLFF. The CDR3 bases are TGTGCCAGTAGTTCTACACGGGACGCTGCAACTAATGAAAAACTGTTTTTT.

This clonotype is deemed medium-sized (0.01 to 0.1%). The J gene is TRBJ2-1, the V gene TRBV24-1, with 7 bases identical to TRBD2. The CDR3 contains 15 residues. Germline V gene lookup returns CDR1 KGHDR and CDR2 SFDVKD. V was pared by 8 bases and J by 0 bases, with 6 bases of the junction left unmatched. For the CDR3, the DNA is TGTGCCACCAAACCGGGGGGAAGCTCCTACAATGAGCAGTTCTTC. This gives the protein CATKPGGSSYNEQFF.

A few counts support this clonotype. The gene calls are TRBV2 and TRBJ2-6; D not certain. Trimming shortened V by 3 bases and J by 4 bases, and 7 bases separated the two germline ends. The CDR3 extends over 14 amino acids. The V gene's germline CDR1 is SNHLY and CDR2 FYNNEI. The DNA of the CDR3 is TGTGCCAGCAGTGAGTTGTCCGGGGCCAACGTCCTGACTTTC. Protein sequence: CASSELSGANVLTF.

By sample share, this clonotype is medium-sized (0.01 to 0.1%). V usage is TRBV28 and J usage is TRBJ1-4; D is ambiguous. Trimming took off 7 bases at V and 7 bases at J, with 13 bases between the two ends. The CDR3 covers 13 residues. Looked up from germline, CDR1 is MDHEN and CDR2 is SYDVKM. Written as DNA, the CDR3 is TGTGCCAGCACAACGGCTGGAGGTGAAAAACTGTTTTTT. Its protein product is CASTTAGGEKLFF.

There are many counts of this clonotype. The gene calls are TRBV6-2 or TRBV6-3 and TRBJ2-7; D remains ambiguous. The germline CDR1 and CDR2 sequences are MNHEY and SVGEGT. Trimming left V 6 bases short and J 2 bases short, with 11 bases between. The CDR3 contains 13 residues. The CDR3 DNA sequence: TGTGCCAGCAGGACTCGAGGACCCTACGAGCAGTACTTC. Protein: CASRTRGPYEQYF.

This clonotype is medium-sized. CDR3 region: CATSHFDEKLFF. CDR3 nucleotides: TGTGCCACCTCCCACTTTGATGAAAAACTGTTTTTT. The chain couples TRBV10-3 to TRBJ1-4; D not resolved. The CDR3 loop spans 12 amino acids. The germline CDR1 and CDR2 sequences are ENHRY and SYGVKD. V lost 10 bases and J 6 bases, leaving 12 bases between the germline ends.